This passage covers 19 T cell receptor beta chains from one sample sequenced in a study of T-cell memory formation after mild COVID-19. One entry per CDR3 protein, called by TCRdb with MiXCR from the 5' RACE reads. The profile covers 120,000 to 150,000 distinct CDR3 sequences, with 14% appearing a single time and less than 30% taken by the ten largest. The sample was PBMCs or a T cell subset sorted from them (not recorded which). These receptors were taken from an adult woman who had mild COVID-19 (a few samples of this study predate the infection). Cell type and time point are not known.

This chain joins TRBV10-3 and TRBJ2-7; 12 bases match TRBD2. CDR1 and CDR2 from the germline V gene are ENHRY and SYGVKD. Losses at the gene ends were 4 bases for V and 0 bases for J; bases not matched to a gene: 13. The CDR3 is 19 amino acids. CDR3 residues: CAISGAFGTSGPSSYEQYF. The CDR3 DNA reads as TGTGCCATCAGTGGGGCGTTTGGGACTAGCGGGCCAAGCTCCTACGAGCAGTACTTC.

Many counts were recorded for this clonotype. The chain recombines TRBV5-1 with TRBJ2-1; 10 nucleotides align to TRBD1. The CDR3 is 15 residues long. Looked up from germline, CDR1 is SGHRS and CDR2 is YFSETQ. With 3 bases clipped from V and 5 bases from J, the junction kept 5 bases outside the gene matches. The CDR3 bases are TGCGCCAGCAGCTCGGGACAGGGGTCAGACAATGAGCAGTTCTTC. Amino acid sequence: CASSSGQGSDNEQFF. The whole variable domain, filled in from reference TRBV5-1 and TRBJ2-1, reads KAGVTQTPRYLIKTRGQQVTLSCSPISGHRSVSWYQQTPGQGLQFLFEYFSETQRNKGNFPGRFSGRQFSNSRSEMNVSTLELGDSALYLCASSSGQGSDNEQFFGPGTRLTVL.

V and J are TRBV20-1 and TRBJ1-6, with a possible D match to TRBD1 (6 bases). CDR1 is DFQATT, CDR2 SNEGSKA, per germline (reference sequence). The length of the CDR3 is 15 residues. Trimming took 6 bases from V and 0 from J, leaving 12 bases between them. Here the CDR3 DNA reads TGCAGTGCCCCGGACAGAAGCTCCTATAATTCACCCCTCCACTTT. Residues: CSAPDRSSYNSPLHF.

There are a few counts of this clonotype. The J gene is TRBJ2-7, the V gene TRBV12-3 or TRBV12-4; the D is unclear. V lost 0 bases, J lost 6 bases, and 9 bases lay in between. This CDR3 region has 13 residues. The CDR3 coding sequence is TGTGCCAGCAGTTTAGCACCCAGCCCCGAGCAGTACTTC. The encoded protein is CASSLAPSPEQYF.

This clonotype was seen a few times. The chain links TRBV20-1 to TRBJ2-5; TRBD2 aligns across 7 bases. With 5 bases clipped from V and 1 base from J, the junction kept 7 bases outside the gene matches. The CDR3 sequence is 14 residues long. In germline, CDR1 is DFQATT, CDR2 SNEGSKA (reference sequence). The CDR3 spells CSAHSGLGQETQYF. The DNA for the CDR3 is TGCAGTGCTCATAGCGGGCTAGGCCAAGAGACCCAGTACTTC.

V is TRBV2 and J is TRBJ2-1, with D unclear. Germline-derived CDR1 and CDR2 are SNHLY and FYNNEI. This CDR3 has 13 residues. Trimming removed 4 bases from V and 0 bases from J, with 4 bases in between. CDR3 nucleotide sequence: TGTGCCAGCAGTGTAGTCTCCTACAATGAGCAGTTCTTC. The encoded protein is CASSVVSYNEQFF.

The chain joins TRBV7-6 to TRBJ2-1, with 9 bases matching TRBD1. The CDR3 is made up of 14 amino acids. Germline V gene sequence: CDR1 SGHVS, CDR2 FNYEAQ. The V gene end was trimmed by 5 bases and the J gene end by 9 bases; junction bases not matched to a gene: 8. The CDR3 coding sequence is TGTGCCAGCAGCCCAACAGGGGGCTTTTCTGAGCAGTTCTTC. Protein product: CASSPTGGFSEQFF.

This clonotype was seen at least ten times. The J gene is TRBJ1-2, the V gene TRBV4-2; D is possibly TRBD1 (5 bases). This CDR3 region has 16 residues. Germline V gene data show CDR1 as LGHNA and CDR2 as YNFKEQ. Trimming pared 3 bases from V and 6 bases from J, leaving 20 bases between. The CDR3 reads CASSQSYPPQGDGYTF. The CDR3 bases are TGTGCCAGCAGCCAGAGTTACCCCCCCCAGGGTGATGGCTACACCTTC.

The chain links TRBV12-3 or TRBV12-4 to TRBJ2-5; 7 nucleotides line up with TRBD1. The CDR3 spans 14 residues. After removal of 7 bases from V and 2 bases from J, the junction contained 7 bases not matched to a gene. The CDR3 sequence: CASTPEGQQETQYF. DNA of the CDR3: TGTGCCAGCACCCCCGAGGGACAGCAAGAGACCCAGTACTTC.

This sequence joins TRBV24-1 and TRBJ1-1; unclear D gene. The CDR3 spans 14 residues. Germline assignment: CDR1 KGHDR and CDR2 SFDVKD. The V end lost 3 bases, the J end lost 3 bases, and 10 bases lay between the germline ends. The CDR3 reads CATSDPRGDTEAFF. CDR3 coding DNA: TGTGCCACCAGTGATCCGCGTGGGGACACTGAAGCTTTCTTT.

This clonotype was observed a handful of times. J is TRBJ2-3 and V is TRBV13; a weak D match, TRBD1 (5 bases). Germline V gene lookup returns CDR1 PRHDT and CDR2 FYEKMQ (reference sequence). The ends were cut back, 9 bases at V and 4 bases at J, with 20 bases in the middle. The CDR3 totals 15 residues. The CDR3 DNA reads TGTGCCAGTACCTCTGGGGCGTCAGTTGCAGATACGCAGTATTTT. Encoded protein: CASTSGASVADTQYF.

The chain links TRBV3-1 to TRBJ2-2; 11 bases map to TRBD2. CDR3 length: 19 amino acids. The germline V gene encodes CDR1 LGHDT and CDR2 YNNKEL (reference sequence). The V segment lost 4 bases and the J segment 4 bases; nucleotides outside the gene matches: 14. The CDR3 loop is CASSPRLAGRAVGTGELFF. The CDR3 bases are TGTGCCAGCAGCCCTAGACTAGCGGGACGGGCAGTAGGCACCGGGGAGCTGTTTTTT.

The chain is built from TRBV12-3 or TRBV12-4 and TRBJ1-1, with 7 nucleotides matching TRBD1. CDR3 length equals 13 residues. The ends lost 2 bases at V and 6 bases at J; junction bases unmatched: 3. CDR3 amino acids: CASSLRGLAEAFF. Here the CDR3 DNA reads TGTGCCAGCAGTTTAAGGGGGCTAGCTGAAGCTTTCTTT.

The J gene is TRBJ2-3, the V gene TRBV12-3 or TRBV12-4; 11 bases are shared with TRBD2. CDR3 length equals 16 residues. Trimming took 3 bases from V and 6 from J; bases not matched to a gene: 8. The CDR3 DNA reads TGTGCCAGCAGTTTTCTTGCTAGCGGGGGGACGGATACGCAGTATTTT. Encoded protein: CASSFLASGGTDTQYF.

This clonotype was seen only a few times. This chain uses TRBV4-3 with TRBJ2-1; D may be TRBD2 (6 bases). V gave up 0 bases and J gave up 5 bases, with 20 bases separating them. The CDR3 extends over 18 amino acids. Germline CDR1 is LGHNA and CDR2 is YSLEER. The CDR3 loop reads CASSQDMGRLVIHNEQFF. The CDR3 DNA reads TGCGCCAGCAGCCAAGATATGGGACGACTAGTCATCCACAATGAGCAGTTCTTC.

CDR3 nucleotide sequence: TGTGCCAGCAGTTACTCGCTGGCCCGCCCGGGGGAGACCCAGTACTTC. Translating it yields CASSYSLARPGETQYF. This chain joins TRBV6-6 and TRBJ2-5; the D gene is possibly TRBD2 (5 bases). The CDR3 extends over 16 amino acids. V lost 0 bases and J 5 bases, leaving 16 bases between the germline ends. The germline V gene encodes CDR1 MNHNY and CDR2 SVGAGI (reference sequence).

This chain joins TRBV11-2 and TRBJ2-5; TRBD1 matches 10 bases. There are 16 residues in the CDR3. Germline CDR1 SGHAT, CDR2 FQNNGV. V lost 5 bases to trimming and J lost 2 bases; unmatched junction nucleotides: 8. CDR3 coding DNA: TGTGCCAGCAGCGCTACGGACAGGGGGTTACAAGAGACCCAGTACTTC. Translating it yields CASSATDRGLQETQYF.

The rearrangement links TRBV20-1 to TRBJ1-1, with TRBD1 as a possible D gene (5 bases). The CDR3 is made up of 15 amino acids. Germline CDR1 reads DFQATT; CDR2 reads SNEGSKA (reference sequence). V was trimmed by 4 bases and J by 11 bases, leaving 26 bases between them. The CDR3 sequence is CSAKPVRDPPLYAFF. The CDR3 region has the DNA TGCAGTGCTAAACCAGTCCGGGACCCACCATTGTACGCTTTCTTT.

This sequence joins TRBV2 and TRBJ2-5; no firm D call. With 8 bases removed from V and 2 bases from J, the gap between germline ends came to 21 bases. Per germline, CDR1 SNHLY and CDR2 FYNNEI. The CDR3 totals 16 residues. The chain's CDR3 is CASLGHRARKQETQYF. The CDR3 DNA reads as TGTGCCAGCTTGGGTCATCGGGCGCGGAAACAAGAGACCCAGTACTTC.